The TCR beta chain under discussion was sequenced for a study of T-cell reconstitution after alpha-beta-depleted transplantation in children. This clonotype appeared a single time. This may come from a read error, since a much larger clone is one base off. The CDR3 is 15 amino acids. J gave up 3 bases and V 6 bases, and 7 bases lay outside the gene matches. Germline CDR1 is SGHRS and CDR2 is YFSETQ. Researchers prepared the TCRbeta library using unique molecular identifiers, the study reports. TCRdb itself ran the PCR reads through MiXCR, one entry per CDR3 protein. Among about 210,000 distinct CDR3 sequences listed, roughly 15% were seen once.

V usage is TRBV5-1 and J usage is TRBJ2-3, with 10 bases aligning to TRBD1. The clonotype comes from a male patient between 2 and 15 years old who had a stem cell transplant for acute lymphoblastic leukemia, so the T cells may come from the graft donor. This specimen was PBMCs, mostly from graft donor cells, taken 360 days after TCRalphabeta/CD19-depleted stem cell transplant. The CDR3 region is CASNTGQGSTDTQYF. As DNA, the CDR3 is TGCGCCAGCAACACGGGACAGGGGTCAACAGATACGCAGTATTTT.